This T cell receptor (beta chain) was documented in a study of shared clonotypes between healthy human individuals. Notes on the study in general: How much donors shared clonotypes was expected to be affected by sequencing depth.

The J segment lost 8 bases and the V segment lost 8 bases, leaving 7 bases of the junction unmatched. The CDR3 has 14 residues. Germline assignment: CDR1 SGDLS and CDR2 YYNGEE. This clone has a single count. The antigen remains undetermined. Splitting of each subset's genomic DNA was done evenly across several immunoSEQ plates. The protocol was immunoSEQ multiplex PCR, while the TCRdb copy is restricted to in-frame clones and leaves out a portion. The sample records over a million clones, around 97% being singletons. The source is a man younger than 45 in good health. The chain carries TRBV9 and TRBJ2-1; 13 bases fit TRBD2. Sequences were obtained from naive CD4+ T cells sorted from blood. Subset specified: CD45RA+ positively selected. CDR3 protein: CARAGTSGMDEQFF. The CDR3 DNA follows: TGTGCCAGAGCCGGGACTAGCGGGATGGATGAGCAGTTCTTC.